This passage covers 32 T cell receptor beta chains from one sample sequenced in a study of cytomegalovirus exposure and HLA in healthy donors. The study ran its PCR with 60 Vbeta and 13 Jbeta primers. Generated by immunoSEQ multiplex PCR, the TCRdb table keeps only in-frame clones and is missing some. The sample lists tens of thousands of clones; 82% were seen once. The sequencing sample was made of PBMCs. The receptors were gathered from a man aged 45 to 65 in good health and CMV-seronegative.

The chain couples TRBV7-6 to TRBJ1-4; possible D gene TRBD1, 6 bases. With 6 bases removed from V and 0 bases from J, the gap between germline ends came to 20 bases. The CDR3 totals 18 residues. Germline values: CDR1 SGHVS, CDR2 FNYEAQ. The CDR3 DNA reads TGTGCCAGCAGTAGGGGGGGGCAGGTTGGAGCAACTAATGAAAAACTGTTTTTT. Protein: CASSRGGQVGATNEKLFF. The variable domain in full, with the rest retrieved from reference TRBV7-6 and TRBJ1-4, is GAGVSQSPRYKVTKRGQDVALRCDPISGHVSLYWYRQALGQGPEFLTYFNYEAQQDKSGLPNDRFSAERPEGSISTLTIQRTEQRDSAMYRCASSRGGQVGATNEKLFFGSGTQLSVL.

A few counts support this clone. The chain joins TRBV7-9 to TRBJ1-1, with 10 bases that match TRBD1. The junction had 8 bases not matched to a gene; V was cut back by 4 bases and J by 3 bases. CDR3 length equals 16 residues. The germline CDR1 and CDR2 sequences are SEHNR and FQNEAQ (reference sequence). CDR3 DNA: TGTGCCAGCAGCTCGACAGGGGGCGCGAGGTACACTGAAGCTTTCTTT. Protein sequence: CASSSTGGARYTEAFF.

This chain joins TRBV18 and TRBJ1-6, with no clear D. The ends were cut back, 2 bases at V and 3 bases at J, with 8 bases in the middle. This CDR3 is built from 15 residues. Germline CDR1 and CDR2: KGHSH and LQKENI. The DNA of the CDR3 is TGTGCCAGCTCACCAAACACCTTCTATAATTCACCCCTCCACTTT. It is translated as CASSPNTFYNSPLHF.

The chain is built from TRBV5-1 and TRBJ1-6; D is undetermined. Looked up from germline, CDR1 is SGHRS and CDR2 is YFSETQ. V was trimmed by 0 bases and J by 6 bases, leaving 7 bases between them. This CDR3 has 14 residues. CDR3 amino acids: CASSLEQSNSPLHF. Here the CDR3 DNA reads TGCGCCAGCAGCTTGGAACAGTCTAATTCACCCCTCCACTTT.

The J gene is TRBJ2-7, the V gene TRBV4-3; maybe TRBD2 (6 bases). The CDR3 covers 15 residues. V lost 1 base and J 0 bases, leaving 10 bases between the germline ends. Germline CDR1 and CDR2: LGHNA and YSLEER. The CDR3 DNA follows: TGCGCCAGCAGCCAAGTTGTCGGGAGCTCCTACGAGCAGTACTTC. Its protein is CASSQVVGSSYEQYF.

The rearrangement uses TRBV7-3 and TRBJ1-3; D remains ambiguous. This CDR3 is 15 amino acids long. Per the germline V gene, CDR1 is SGHTA and CDR2 is FQGTGA. Trimming stripped 5 bases from V and 4 bases from J, with 15 bases between. The CDR3 loop reads CASSPLGGLGNTIYF. For the CDR3, the DNA is TGTGCCAGCAGCCCCCTTGGCGGGCTAGGAAACACCATATATTTT.

This chain links TRBV10-2 with TRBJ1-5, with 11 bases matching TRBD1. Germline V gives CDR1 WSHSY, CDR2 SAAADI. The CDR3 totals 15 residues. J was trimmed by 1 base and V by 6 bases; bases with no gene match: 2. CDR3 region: CASRDRGLSNQPQHF. The CDR3 bases are TGCGCCAGCAGGGACAGGGGGCTAAGCAATCAGCCCCAGCATTTT.

This clone turned up a few times. The chain recombines TRBV15 with TRBJ2-4; 7 bases agree with TRBD1. V shed 2 bases, J shed 4 bases, and the junction held 8 bases outside the gene matches. Looked up from germline, CDR1 is LNHNV and CDR2 is YYDKDF (reference sequence). The length of the CDR3 is 16 residues. CDR3 sequence reads: CATSRSSRDRKNIQYF. In nucleotides, the CDR3 is TGTGCCACCAGCAGATCAAGCCGGGACAGAAAAAACATTCAGTACTTC.

The rearrangement joins TRBV2 to TRBJ2-1; D uncertain. This CDR3 is 14 amino acids long. Germline values: CDR1 SNHLY, CDR2 FYNNEI. The V gene lost 2 bases and the J gene lost 5 bases, with 10 bases spanning the gap. CDR3 sequence: CASSEPYEDNEQFF. Written as DNA, the CDR3 is TGTGCCAGCAGTGAACCGTACGAGGACAATGAGCAGTTCTTC.

As DNA, the CDR3 is TGCAGCGTGGCACAGTCTAACACTGAAGCTTTCTTT. Its translation is CSVAQSNTEAFF. The V call is TRBV29-1, the J call TRBJ1-1, with unresolved D. Germline CDR1 reads SQVTM; CDR2 reads ANQGSEA. The CDR3 spans 12 residues. V was shortened by 6 bases and J by 2 bases, with 10 bases between the two germline ends. The full variable domain, with the rest looked up from reference TRBV29-1 and TRBJ1-1, is SAVISQKPSRDICQRGTSLTIQCQVDSQVTMMFWYRQQPGQSLTLIATANQGSEATYESGFVIDKFPISRPNLTFSTLTVSNMSPEDSSIYLCSVAQSNTEAFFGQGTRLTVV.

The V call is TRBV30, the J call TRBJ2-3; 8 bases fit TRBD2. CDR3 length: 12 amino acids. J was trimmed by 5 bases and V by 5 bases; bases with no gene match: 3. Germline V gives CDR1 GTSNPN, CDR2 SVGIG (reference sequence). This CDR3 reads CAWAAGGDTQYF. CDR3 DNA: TGTGCCTGGGCGGCGGGGGGAGATACGCAGTATTTT.

CDR3 loop: CASSLSGGARGYTF. The CDR3 DNA is TGTGCCAGCAGTTTATCGGGGGGGGCGAGGGGCTACACCTTC. V gene TRBV27 combines with J gene TRBJ1-2, with D perhaps TRBD1 (6 bases). Germline V gene lookup returns CDR1 MNHEY and CDR2 SMNVEV (reference sequence). Trimming pared 0 bases from V and 8 bases from J, leaving 13 bases between. The CDR3 runs to 14 residues.

The chain combines TRBV5-1 with TRBJ1-4; D remains unclear. V lost 0 bases and J lost 7, with 16 bases in between. From germline, CDR1 is SGHRS and CDR2 YFSETQ. The CDR3 is made up of 16 amino acids. CDR3 region: CASSLEAQSRGEKLFF. The CDR3 DNA is TGCGCCAGCAGCTTGGAAGCGCAGTCCCGTGGTGAAAAACTGTTTTTT.

The V gene is TRBV4-1, the J gene TRBJ2-7, with TRBD1 as a possible D gene (6 bases). Germline V gene sequence: CDR1 MGHRA, CDR2 YSYEKL. Trimming left V 2 bases short and J 2 bases short, with 10 bases between. The CDR3 consists of 14 residues. This chain's CDR3 is CASSQIQGPYEQYF. The CDR3 DNA reads TGCGCCAGCAGCCAAATACAGGGACCCTACGAGCAGTACTTC.

The rearrangement joins TRBV5-6 to TRBJ2-5, with unresolved D. The V end lost 1 base, the J end lost 3 bases, and 10 bases lay between the germline ends. Germline V gives CDR1 SGHDT, CDR2 YYEEEE. The CDR3 spans 14 residues. CDR3 DNA sequence: TGTGCCAGCAGCTTGTGGTGGAGAGAAGAGACCCAGTACTTC. Its protein is CASSLWWREETQYF.

This sequence joins TRBV5-1 and TRBJ2-5; D not certain. Germline V gene lookup returns CDR1 SGHRS and CDR2 YFSETQ. V shed 3 bases and J shed 0 bases, with 6 bases lying between them. The CDR3 is 13 residues long. The CDR3 DNA is TGCGCCAGCAGCTCAGAATACCAAGAGACCCAGTACTTC. Its protein product is CASSSEYQETQYF.

The rearrangement links TRBV11-2 to TRBJ2-3, with 9 positions matching TRBD2. Trimming cost V 0 bases and J 8 bases; bases outside gene matches: 9. This CDR3 is 16 amino acids long. Germline V CDR1 and CDR2: SGHAT, FQNNGV. The CDR3 nucleotides are TGTGCCAGCAGCTTAGACCTTAGCGGGGGAGTCGGTACGCAGTATTTT. This translates into CASSLDLSGGVGTQYF.

This clone has a handful of counts. The chain has TRBV5-6 and TRBJ2-7; no definite D call. In germline, CDR1 is SGHDT, CDR2 YYEEEE. The CDR3 extends over 14 amino acids. V shed 4 bases and J shed 0 bases, with 11 bases lying between them. The CDR3 protein is CASSLSATSYEQYF. The CDR3 bases are TGTGCCAGCAGCCTCAGTGCCACCTCCTACGAGCAGTACTTC.

The chain has TRBV6-1 and TRBJ2-7; TRBD2 agrees at 7 bases. CDR3 size: 13 residues. Per the germline V gene, CDR1 is MNHNS and CDR2 is SASEGT. V shed 8 bases and J 0 bases; nucleotides not matched to a gene: 4. Here the CDR3 reads CASLGTTSYEQYF. The DNA of the CDR3 is TGTGCCAGCTTGGGGACTACCTCCTACGAGCAGTACTTC.

The rearrangement links TRBV30 to TRBJ1-6, with 9 nucleotides matching TRBD1. CDR3 length equals 13 residues. Losses at the gene ends were 2 bases for V and 10 bases for J; bases not matched to a gene: 3. In germline, CDR1 is GTSNPN, CDR2 SVGIG (reference sequence). CDR3 bases: TGTGCCTGGAGTCCGGACAGGGGCTCACCCCTCCACTTT. Amino acid sequence: CAWSPDRGSPLHF.

The chain is built from TRBV6-5 and TRBJ1-2; tentatively, D is TRBD1 (6 bases). V gave up 6 bases and J gave up 6 bases, with 8 bases separating them. CDR1 is MNHEY, CDR2 SVGAGI, per germline. There are 11 residues in the CDR3. CDR3 sequence reads: CASSRGHGYTF. The CDR3 nucleotides read TGTGCCAGCAGCAGGGGTCATGGCTACACCTTC.

This rearrangement joins TRBV20-1 to TRBJ2-1; D might be TRBD1 (6 bases). The CDR3 runs 11 residues. Germline loops: CDR1 DFQATT, CDR2 SNEGSKA (reference sequence). V was trimmed by 3 bases and J by 8 bases, leaving 8 bases between them. CDR3 bases: TGCAGTGCTAGGAGACAGGATGAGCAGTTCTTC. Protein product: CSARRQDEQFF.

The J gene is TRBJ2-7, the V gene TRBV9; 7 nucleotides align to TRBD1. The ends lost 3 bases at V and 3 bases at J; junction bases unmatched: 3. CDR1 SGDLS and CDR2 YYNGEE come from the germline V gene. This CDR3 is 13 amino acids long. CDR3 amino acids: CASSATGDYEQYF. CDR3 DNA sequence: TGTGCCAGCAGCGCAACAGGGGACTACGAGCAGTACTTC.

The chain has TRBV15 and TRBJ1-1, with a tentative D call TRBD1 (6 bases). Trimming removed 0 bases at V and 1 base at J, with 18 bases between. Germline loops: CDR1 LNHNV, CDR2 YYDKDF (reference sequence). CDR3 length: 18 amino acids. CDR3 region: CATSRDGALGHSNTEAFF. CDR3 nucleotide sequence: TGTGCCACCAGCAGAGATGGGGCTTTGGGACACTCGAACACTGAAGCTTTCTTT.

The chain recombines TRBV30 with TRBJ1-1, with no clear D. V dropped 8 bases and J dropped 6 bases, with 13 bases sitting between them. Germline CDR1 reads GTSNPN; CDR2 reads SVGIG (reference sequence). The CDR3 has 11 residues. CDR3 nucleotide sequence: TGTGCCCGATCACTCGGGGCTGAAGCTTTCTTT. Translation gives CARSLGAEAFF.

The chain has TRBV6-5 and TRBJ2-5; 7 bases agree with TRBD1. Germline trimming cut 5 bases from V and 4 bases from J; bases unmatched to any gene: 7. The germline gives CDR1 MNHEY, CDR2 SVGAGI. The CDR3 consists of 14 residues. The CDR3 is CASSPHRGTETQYF. The CDR3 DNA reads as TGTGCCAGCAGTCCCCACAGGGGAACAGAGACCCAGTACTTC.

The CDR3 protein is CASSLDRGTGGYTF. Here the CDR3 DNA reads TGTGCCAGCAGCTTGGACAGGGGTACAGGGGGCTACACCTTC. The J gene is TRBJ1-2, the V gene TRBV5-4; 7 nucleotides line up with TRBD1. With V trimmed by 0 bases and J by 8 bases, 7 bases remained unmatched. CDR3 length: 14 residues. Per the germline V gene, CDR1 is SGHNT and CDR2 is YYREEE (reference sequence).

This clone was observed a handful of times. The chain combines TRBV28 with TRBJ1-5; 12 nucleotides match TRBD1. V lost 2 bases, J lost 2 bases, and 4 bases stayed unmatched. Looked up from germline, CDR1 is MDHEN and CDR2 is SYDVKM. This CDR3 region has 17 residues. The CDR3 DNA sequence: TGTGCCAGCAGTTTAAAGGGGACAGGGGGCGGCAATCAGCCCCAGCATTTT. It specifies CASSLKGTGGGNQPQHF. The entire variable domain, with the rest obtained from reference TRBV28 and TRBJ1-5, is as follows: DVKVTQSSRYLVKRTGEKVFLECVQDMDHENMFWYRQDPGLGLRLIYFSYDVKMKEKGDIPEGYSVSREKKERFSLILESASTNQTSMYLCASSLKGTGGGNQPQHFGDGTRLSIL.

The chain joins TRBV6-1 to TRBJ2-5; 10 bases match TRBD1. Trimming at V came to 4 bases and at J to 3 bases, leaving 20 bases not matched to a gene. The CDR3 runs to 20 residues. Germline lookup yields CDR1 MNHNS and CDR2 SASEGT. CDR3 sequence: CASSGEPSKIRDRGEETQYF. The CDR3 nucleotides read TGTGCCAGCAGTGGGGAACCCTCAAAGATCCGGGACAGGGGCGAAGAGACCCAGTACTTC.

The gene calls are TRBV6-1 and TRBJ1-2, with D perhaps TRBD1 (5 bases). The germline CDR1 and CDR2 sequences are MNHNS and SASEGT. Between the trimmed V and J ends, which lost 6 bases and 4 bases, there was a span of 18 bases. The CDR3 totals 15 residues. The CDR3 DNA reads TGTGCCAGCAGGAGGCGGGGGGGGGACTCCTATGGCTACACCTTC. Translation: CASRRRGGDSYGYTF.

This sequence joins TRBV5-5 and TRBJ1-1; 9 positions agree with TRBD1. The CDR3 spans 14 residues. V trimming: 4 bases; J trimming: 4 bases; junction bases outside the gene matches: 5. Looked up from germline, CDR1 is SGHKS and CDR2 is YYEKEE (reference sequence). The CDR3 sequence: CASSLTGGFTEAFF. As DNA, the CDR3 is TGTGCCAGCAGCCTGACAGGGGGGTTCACTGAAGCTTTCTTT.

The chain carries TRBV21-1 and TRBJ1-6. TRBV21-1 is a pseudogene locus. The CDR3 contains 17 residues. In nucleotides, the CDR3 is TGTGCCAGCAGCCCAGCGGGACTCCGTTGCGGAGATTCACCCCTCCACTTT. Its protein product is CASSPAGLRCGDSPLHF.